These T cell receptor beta chains were read from a single sample in a study of cytomegalovirus exposure and HLA in healthy donors. TCRdb's copy holds only in-frame clones and misses some; the assay was immunoSEQ multiplex PCR. The profile shows about 160,000 clones, around four fifths of them singletons. The sample was PBMCs. The receptors shown here come from a man younger than 35 in good health and CMV-seronegative. Both conserved end residues are trimmed from each CDR3.

CDR3 protein: ASSYGTTTAEQY
V gene: TRBV5-1
J gene: TRBJ2-7

CDR3 protein: ATSSYGTSGSYEQY
V gene: TRBV15
J gene: TRBJ2-7

CDR3 protein: ASSLSGREAF
V gene: TRBV27
J gene: TRBJ1-1

CDR3 protein: ASSYSEENTEAF
V gene: TRBV6-5
J gene: TRBJ1-1

CDR3 protein: ASRPGYITDTQY
V gene: TRBV5-6
J gene: TRBJ2-3

CDR3 protein: ASSLPISGRGYEQY
V gene: TRBV28
J gene: TRBJ2-7

CDR3 protein: ASLPSGISGELF
V gene: TRBV28
J gene: TRBJ2-2

CDR3 protein: ASRTGGKTNQPQH
V gene: TRBV28
J gene: TRBJ1-5

CDR3 protein: ASSPAWDSEAF
V gene: TRBV28
J gene: TRBJ1-1

CDR3 protein: ASSLIGQGLDTEAF
V gene: TRBV28
J gene: TRBJ1-1

CDR3 protein: ASSPPLAGTYEQY
V gene: TRBV18
J gene: TRBJ2-7

CDR3 protein: ASSTGVTGELF
V gene: TRBV27
J gene: TRBJ2-2

CDR3 protein: ASSFTGYNEQF
V gene: TRBV28
J gene: TRBJ2-1

CDR3 protein: ASSISSNQPQH
V gene: TRBV19
J gene: TRBJ1-5

CDR3 protein: ASSLGGGYRGDTQY
V gene: TRBV7-2
J gene: TRBJ2-3

CDR3 protein: ASSPRGDSPLH
V gene: TRBV2
J gene: TRBJ1-6

CDR3 protein: ATSARTPGGDLAVEQY
V gene: TRBV15
J gene: TRBJ2-5

CDR3 protein: ASSLDTFYGYT
V gene: TRBV28
J gene: TRBJ1-2

CDR3 protein: ASSLGGGIHVNTEAF
V gene: TRBV5-8
J gene: TRBJ1-1

CDR3 protein: SARLNEKLF
V gene: TRBV20-1
J gene: TRBJ1-4

CDR3 protein: ASSDRLVPGELF
V gene: TRBV11-1
J gene: TRBJ2-2

CDR3 protein: AISLAGGYNEQF
V gene: TRBV10-3
J gene: TRBJ2-1

CDR3 protein: ASSEEGQGYFGELF
V gene: TRBV2
J gene: TRBJ2-2

CDR3 protein: ASQKGGGNQPQH
V gene: TRBV28
J gene: TRBJ1-5

CDR3 protein: ASSLSGLAEFSYEQY
V gene: TRBV27
J gene: TRBJ2-7

CDR3 protein: ASSLTGQGTEKLF
V gene: TRBV28
J gene: TRBJ1-4

CDR3 protein: ASSLGQRNYGYT
V gene: TRBV6-4
J gene: TRBJ1-2

CDR3 protein: ASSLEGRGGEDTQY
V gene: TRBV7-2
J gene: TRBJ2-3

CDR3 protein: ASSRGWARNTEAF
V gene: TRBV5-1
J gene: TRBJ1-1

CDR3 protein: ASSPPRGQGDASDSPLH
V gene: TRBV4-1
J gene: TRBJ1-6

CDR3 protein: ASSHLTSRVAGTQY
V gene: TRBV4-1
J gene: TRBJ2-3

CDR3 protein: ASSASGREETQY
V gene: TRBV9
J gene: TRBJ2-5

CDR3 protein: ASRPGQGAAYEQY
V gene: TRBV6-5
J gene: .

CDR3 protein: ASSLITSGGSDTQY
V gene: TRBV28
J gene: TRBJ2-3

CDR3 protein: ASSGAPGIRNQPQH
V gene: TRBV5-8
J gene: TRBJ1-5

CDR3 protein: SVEIRLKRDEQF
V gene: TRBV29-1
J gene: TRBJ2-1

CDR3 protein: ASSASGDTEAF
V gene: TRBV9
J gene: TRBJ1-1

CDR3 protein: ASSWASGQGADTQY
V gene: TRBV5-4
J gene: TRBJ2-3

CDR3 protein: ASSLTTGGGNTIY
V gene: TRBV5-1
J gene: TRBJ1-3

CDR3 protein: ASSPSGRSAETQY
V gene: TRBV6-4
J gene: TRBJ2-5

CDR3 protein: ASSFPGAQATYEQY
V gene: TRBV5-4
J gene: TRBJ2-7

CDR3 protein: ASSLGSGEWNEQY
V gene: TRBV7-2
J gene: TRBJ2-7

CDR3 protein: ASSAPGLAGGSTDTQY
V gene: TRBV13
J gene: TRBJ2-3

CDR3 protein: ASGTSGPGDEQF
V gene: TRBV9
J gene: TRBJ2-1

CDR3 protein: ASSQDLLSGRGNEQF
V gene: TRBV4-3
J gene: TRBJ2-1

CDR3 protein: AWNARGGNTIY
V gene: TRBV30
J gene: TRBJ1-3

CDR3 protein: ASSSRPGLAGGPGTGELF
V gene: TRBV19
J gene: TRBJ2-2

CDR3 protein: ASSYSQGPYEQY
V gene: TRBV6-6
J gene: TRBJ2-7

CDR3 protein: ASSLGAGWNPGELF
V gene: TRBV7-2
J gene: TRBJ2-2

CDR3 protein: ASRRRGSGNTIY
V gene: TRBV19
J gene: TRBJ1-3

CDR3 protein: ASILAGQETQY
V gene: TRBV6-6
J gene: TRBJ2-5

CDR3 protein: SVDAARGELF
V gene: TRBV29-1
J gene: TRBJ2-2

CDR3 protein: ASSPAGTAGNTIY
V gene: TRBV5-1
J gene: TRBJ1-3

CDR3 protein: ASSEDSLVYEQY
V gene: TRBV6-1
J gene: TRBJ2-7